The entry below gives a single T cell receptor beta chain sequence along with its context. Its specificity is not known. This sample was taken from a study of shared clonotypes between healthy human individuals. Study context: Per donor, three plates held CD4 naive cells, three held CD4 memory, two held CD8 naive and one held CD8 memory.

Study-level points and caveats: Memory subsets generally showed smaller estimated richness than naive subsets did.

Trimming at V came to 5 bases and at J to 4 bases, leaving 5 bases not matched to a gene. Germline assignment: CDR1 SGHTA and CDR2 FQGNSA. This CDR3 is built from 16 residues. Assay runs were performed at deep level. Using immunoSEQ multiplex PCR, the repertoire was profiled, and TCRdb retains in-frame clones only, with some absent. Here the sample spans approximately 640,000 clones, less than 80% being singletons. The sequence came from a woman in her twenties or thirties in good health. This chain uses TRBV7-2 with TRBJ2-2; 12 bases are a match to TRBD2. The sequencing sample was made of memory CD4+ T cells sorted from blood. The subset is: CD45RA-negative fraction. The CDR3 sequence is CASSPGLAGPTGELFF. The CDR3 nucleotides are TGTGCCAGCAGCCCGGGACTAGCGGGCCCCACCGGGGAGCTGTTTTTT.